These T cell receptor beta chains were read from a single sample in a study of T cell clonotyping in hematopoietic cell transplantation. Produced via immunoSEQ multiplex PCR; TCRdb's table is partial and in-frame only. The table includes about 13,000 clones, approximately 83% detected once. Specimen: peripheral blood mononuclear cells, collected before stem cell transplant. The source of these receptors is a man in his fifties or sixties with acute myeloid leukemia. Some clones in this sample may be carry-over from other donors' samples. Both conserved end residues are part of each CDR3. D genes are given only for firm matches. Size is stated for part of the rows, as once, few or many counts, or as a class when the clone is expanded.

V gene: TRBV5-6
J gene: TRBJ2-1
clone size: -
D gene: -
CDR3 protein: CASSVRAQQIWDEQFF
CDR3 DNA: TGTGCCAGCAGCGTAAGGGCCCAACAGATTTGGGATGAGCAGTTCTTC

V gene: TRBV13
J gene: TRBJ2-5
clone size: -
D gene: -
CDR3 protein: CARPRDQETQYF
CDR3 DNA: TGTGCCCGGCCGCGGGACCAAGAGACCCAGTACTTC

V gene: TRBV27
J gene: TRBJ2-1
clone size: -
D gene: TRBD2
CDR3 protein: CASSSGGLYNEQFF
CDR3 DNA: TGTGCCAGCAGTAGCGGGGGGCTATACAATGAGCAGTTCTTC

V gene: TRBV7-8
J gene: TRBJ1-5
clone size: -
D gene: -
CDR3 protein: CASSLVFHQPQHF
CDR3 DNA: TGTGCCAGCAGTTTAGTTTTTCATCAGCCCCAGCATTTT

V gene: TRBV7-9
J gene: TRBJ2-5
clone size: -
D gene: -
CDR3 protein: CASSPVQETQYF
CDR3 DNA: TGTGCCAGCAGCCCCGTCCAAGAGACCCAGTACTTC

V gene: TRBV28
J gene: TRBJ1-5
clone size: -
D gene: -
CDR3 protein: CASSLDRGNQPQHF
CDR3 DNA: TGTGCCAGCAGTTTAGACAGAGGCAATCAGCCCCAGCATTTT

V gene: TRBV5-6
J gene: TRBJ2-7
clone size: -
D gene: -
CDR3 protein: CASSLGWGSHEQYF
CDR3 DNA: TGTGCCAGCAGCTTGGGCTGGGGGTCCCACGAGCAGTACTTC

V gene: TRBV5-1
J gene: TRBJ2-7
clone size: -
D gene: -
CDR3 protein: CASSSQGVGGYEQYF
CDR3 DNA: TGCGCCAGCAGCTCGCAAGGAGTGGGAGGCTACGAGCAGTACTTC

V gene: TRBV7-9
J gene: TRBJ2-3
clone size: -
D gene: -
CDR3 protein: CASSSTRWATDTQYF
CDR3 DNA: TGTGCCAGCAGCTCCACGCGGTGGGCCACAGATACGCAGTATTTT

V gene: TRBV7-9
J gene: TRBJ1-4
clone size: -
D gene: -
CDR3 protein: CASSDVTEKLFF
CDR3 DNA: TGTGCCAGCAGCGACGTAACTGAAAAACTGTTTTTT

V gene: TRBV7-9
J gene: TRBJ1-1
clone size: -
D gene: -
CDR3 protein: CASSSRANTEAFF
CDR3 DNA: TGTGCCAGCAGCAGCCGGGCCAACACTGAAGCTTTCTTT

V gene: TRBV9
J gene: TRBJ2-3
clone size: -
D gene: -
CDR3 protein: CASSPSTSLTDTQYF
CDR3 DNA: TGTGCCAGCAGCCCCTCGACTAGTCTGACAGATACGCAGTATTTT

V gene: TRBV10-3
J gene: TRBJ2-7
clone size: -
D gene: -
CDR3 protein: CAISSGDSYEQYF
CDR3 DNA: TGTGCCATCAGTTCCGGGGACTCCTACGAGCAGTACTTC

V gene: TRBV7-8
J gene: TRBJ1-5
clone size: -
D gene: -
CDR3 protein: CASSLPGDSYQPQHF
CDR3 DNA: TGTGCCAGCAGCCTCCCAGGGGACTCTTATCAGCCCCAGCATTTT

V gene: TRBV30
J gene: TRBJ2-3
clone size: few
D gene: -
CDR3 protein: CAWSVHRENTDTQYF
CDR3 DNA: TGTGCCTGGAGTGTACATAGGGAAAACACAGATACGCAGTATTTT

V gene: TRBV19
J gene: TRBJ1-2
clone size: -
D gene: TRBD1
CDR3 protein: CASTSWETGTRKAGYTF
CDR3 DNA: TGTGCCAGTACTAGCTGGGAGACAGGGACTCGGAAGGCTGGCTACACCTTC

V gene: TRBV10-1
J gene: TRBJ2-5
clone size: -
D gene: TRBD1
CDR3 protein: CASSESDRGPELTQYF
CDR3 DNA: TGCGCCAGCAGTGAAAGTGACAGGGGGCCCGAACTTACCCAGTACTTC

V gene: TRBV7-6
J gene: TRBJ1-2
clone size: -
D gene: -
CDR3 protein: CASSEERGSLANYGYTF
CDR3 DNA: TGTGCCAGCAGCGAAGAAAGGGGCTCTTTAGCAAACTATGGCTACACCTTC

V gene: TRBV2
J gene: TRBJ1-2
clone size: -
D gene: TRBD1
CDR3 protein: CASCVAGQFYGYTF
CDR3 DNA: TGTGCCAGCTGCGTTGCGGGACAGTTCTATGGCTACACCTTC

V gene: TRBV6-1
J gene: TRBJ2-3
clone size: -
D gene: -
CDR3 protein: CASSELGGGLGVDTQYF
CDR3 DNA: TGTGCCAGCAGTGAATTAGGGGGCGGACTAGGTGTAGATACGCAGTATTTT

V gene: TRBV5-1
J gene: TRBJ1-1
clone size: -
D gene: TRBD1
CDR3 protein: CASSENYRGRRTEAFF
CDR3 DNA: TGCGCCAGCAGCGAGAATTACAGGGGGAGACGGACTGAAGCTTTCTTT

V gene: TRBV6-5
J gene: TRBJ2-3
clone size: -
D gene: -
CDR3 protein: CASSLNRDTQYF
CDR3 DNA: TGTGCCAGCAGCCTCAACCGCGATACGCAGTATTTT

V gene: TRBV5-4
J gene: TRBJ1-1
clone size: -
D gene: TRBD1
CDR3 protein: CASSFGQDVPEAFF
CDR3 DNA: TGTGCCAGCAGCTTCGGACAGGACGTCCCTGAAGCTTTCTTT

V gene: TRBV2
J gene: TRBJ1-2
clone size: -
D gene: TRBD1
CDR3 protein: CASSGRGGQSYGYTF
CDR3 DNA: TGTGCCAGCAGCGGAAGGGGGGGACAGAGCTATGGCTACACCTTC

V gene: TRBV30
J gene: TRBJ1-6
clone size: -
D gene: -
CDR3 protein: CACWGNSYNSPLHF
CDR3 DNA: TGTGCCTGCTGGGGGAACTCCTATAATTCACCCCTCCACTTT

V gene: TRBV13
J gene: TRBJ2-2
clone size: -
D gene: TRBD2
CDR3 protein: CASSLTPGLAGINTGELFF
CDR3 DNA: TGTGCCAGCTCCCTTACCCCGGGACTAGCGGGGATTAACACCGGGGAGCTGTTTTTT

V gene: TRBV27
J gene: TRBJ2-7
clone size: -
D gene: TRBD1
CDR3 protein: CASKTVRGRIHEQYF
CDR3 DNA: TGTGCCAGCAAGACGGTCAGGGGGCGCATCCACGAGCAGTACTTC

V gene: TRBV11-2
J gene: TRBJ2-7
clone size: -
D gene: -
CDR3 protein: CASSLRGLGEQYF
CDR3 DNA: TGTGCCAGCAGCTTACGCGGACTGGGGGAGCAGTACTTC

V gene: TRBV5-1
J gene: TRBJ1-1
clone size: -
D gene: -
CDR3 protein: CASGETDEAFF
CDR3 DNA: TGCGCCAGCGGTGAGACAGATGAAGCTTTCTTT

V gene: TRBV18
J gene: TRBJ1-2
clone size: once
D gene: TRBD1
CDR3 protein: CASSPIPGQGDGYTF
CDR3 DNA: TGTGCCAGCTCACCCATCCCGGGACAGGGAGATGGCTACACCTTC

V gene: TRBV5-4
J gene: TRBJ2-1
clone size: -
D gene: TRBD2
CDR3 protein: CASSAAGGAINEQFF
CDR3 DNA: TGTGCCAGCAGCGCGGCGGGGGGAGCGATCAATGAGCAGTTCTTC

V gene: TRBV7-3
J gene: TRBJ1-6
clone size: -
D gene: TRBD1
CDR3 protein: CASSLLGTVNNSPLHF
CDR3 DNA: TGTGCCAGCAGCTTATTAGGGACAGTTAATAATTCACCCCTCCACTTT

V gene: TRBV7-9
J gene: TRBJ1-1
clone size: once
D gene: -
CDR3 protein: CASSLNEGAFF
CDR3 DNA: TGTGCCAGCAGCTTGAACGAGGGAGCTTTCTTT

V gene: TRBV5-3
J gene: TRBJ2-7
clone size: -
D gene: TRBD2
CDR3 protein: CARIVKGRGYEQYF
CDR3 DNA: TGTGCCAGAATCGTAAAGGGGAGGGGCTACGAGCAGTACTTC

V gene: TRBV28
J gene: TRBJ1-5
clone size: -
D gene: -
CDR3 protein: CASSLSSGNQPQHF
CDR3 DNA: TGTGCCAGCAGCCTCTCCTCGGGGAATCAGCCCCAGCATTTT

V gene: TRBV7-6
J gene: TRBJ2-5
clone size: -
D gene: -
CDR3 protein: CASSTSDGGEETQYF
CDR3 DNA: TGTGCCAGCAGCACCTCGGACGGAGGGGAAGAGACCCAGTACTTC

V gene: TRBV2
J gene: TRBJ2-7
clone size: -
D gene: -
CDR3 protein: CASSVWGFTYEQYF
CDR3 DNA: TGTGCCAGCAGTGTGTGGGGGTTCACCTACGAGCAGTACTTC

V gene: TRBV29-1
J gene: TRBJ2-7
clone size: -
D gene: -
CDR3 protein: CSVQIGNEQYF
CDR3 DNA: TGCAGCGTTCAGATTGGGAACGAGCAGTACTTC

V gene: TRBV5-1
J gene: TRBJ1-1
clone size: -
D gene: -
CDR3 protein: CASSFGTLNTEAFF
CDR3 DNA: TGCGCCAGCAGCTTCGGGACCTTGAACACTGAAGCTTTCTTT

V gene: TRBV5-4
J gene: TRBJ2-1
clone size: -
D gene: TRBD2
CDR3 protein: CASSLESGARGGNNEQFF
CDR3 DNA: TGTGCCAGCAGCTTGGAAAGCGGGGCGCGGGGGGGCAACAATGAGCAGTTCTTC

V gene: TRBV5-6
J gene: TRBJ2-5
clone size: -
D gene: TRBD2
CDR3 protein: CASSRTSGGEETQYF
CDR3 DNA: TGTGCCAGCAGTCGGACTAGCGGGGGGGAAGAGACCCAGTACTTC

V gene: TRBV7-9
J gene: TRBJ1-3
clone size: -
D gene: TRBD1
CDR3 protein: CASNLGQPLSGNTIYF
CDR3 DNA: TGTGCCAGCAACTTGGGACAGCCTCTTTCTGGAAACACCATATATTTT

V gene: TRBV7-9
J gene: TRBJ2-1
clone size: -
D gene: -
CDR3 protein: CASSPNHEQFF
CDR3 DNA: TGTGCCAGCAGCCCCAATCATGAGCAGTTCTTC

V gene: TRBV19
J gene: TRBJ1-4
clone size: -
D gene: -
CDR3 protein: CASSMRVEKLFF
CDR3 DNA: TGTGCCAGTAGTATGCGTGTGGAAAAACTGTTTTTT

V gene: TRBV5-6
J gene: TRBJ2-1
clone size: -
D gene: -
CDR3 protein: CASSLTKGRRDNEQFF
CDR3 DNA: TGTGCCAGCAGCTTGACTAAGGGCCGACGAGACAATGAGCAGTTCTTC

V gene: TRBV10-3
J gene: TRBJ2-3
clone size: -
D gene: TRBD2
CDR3 protein: CAISEWSGGAGADTQYF
CDR3 DNA: TGTGCCATCAGTGAGTGGAGCGGGGGGGCCGGAGCAGATACGCAGTATTTT

V gene: TRBV2
J gene: TRBJ1-1
clone size: -
D gene: -
CDR3 protein: CASSEGTEAFF
CDR3 DNA: TGTGCCAGCAGTGAGGGCACTGAAGCTTTCTTT

V gene: TRBV7-9
J gene: TRBJ1-1
clone size: -
D gene: -
CDR3 protein: CASSLDSTEAFF
CDR3 DNA: TGTGCCAGCAGCTTAGATAGCACTGAAGCTTTCTTT

V gene: TRBV11-1
J gene: TRBJ2-7
clone size: -
D gene: -
CDR3 protein: CASSLYGTYEQYF
CDR3 DNA: TGTGCCAGCAGCTTATATGGGACCTACGAGCAGTACTTC